This T cell receptor beta chain is from a study of shared clonotypes between healthy human individuals. Study-level information: The plates for each donor numbered three CD4 naive, three CD4 memory, two CD8 naive and one CD8 memory.

Clones were read by immunoSEQ multiplex PCR, and TCRdb kept only the in-frame ones, dropping some. The table records 500,000 to 550,000 clones, 90% to 96% of them present only once. Study donors comprised healthy, HIV-negative adults devoid of recent acute infection or vaccination. This clonotype was sampled from a woman in her twenties or thirties in good health. The sequenced sample was naive CD4+ T cells sorted from blood. Specified subset: CD45RA+ positively selected.

The CDR3 nucleotides are TGTGCCAGCAGCCAAGATGTAAGAAACACCATATATTTT. This gives the protein CASSQDVRNTIYF. The gene calls are TRBV14 and TRBJ1-3; no definite D call. With 0 bases removed from V and 5 bases from J, the gap between germline ends came to 5 bases. The germline V gene encodes CDR1 SGHDN and CDR2 FVKESK. The CDR3 spans 13 residues.